This entry lists 23 T cell receptor beta chains sequenced from one sample in a study of response to subunit inactivated influenza vaccine. MiXCR was run by TCRdb on the RT-PCR reads, yielding one entry per CDR3 protein. The sample lists 650,000 to 700,000 distinct CDR3 sequences; around 14% were seen once. The sequences come from PBMCs from blood, collected 11 to 12 days after vaccination. These TCRs come from a man aged 50 or older who received an inactivated influenza vaccine.

This clonotype turned up a few times. The chain combines TRBV20-1 with TRBJ1-6; TRBD1 agrees at 7 bases. The V segment lost 0 bases and the J segment 7 bases; nucleotides outside the gene matches: 9. The CDR3 has 16 amino acids. The germline V gene has CDR1 DFQATT and CDR2 SNEGSKA (reference sequence). The CDR3 loop reads CSARDGGTAQNSPLHF. The CDR3 bases are TGCAGTGCTAGAGATGGAGGGACAGCTCAGAATTCACCCCTCCACTTT.

This clonotype was counted only a few times. The J gene is TRBJ2-5, the V gene TRBV12-3 or TRBV12-4, with D possibly TRBD1 on 5 matching bases. V lost 3 bases, J lost 0 bases, and 8 bases lay in between. The CDR3 contains 14 residues. CDR3 loop: CASSFRTHQETQYF. In DNA form, the CDR3 reads TGTGCCAGCAGTTTTAGGACACACCAAGAGACCCAGTACTTC.

This clonotype has more than one count but fewer than ten. The chain recombines TRBV21-1 with TRBJ2-5; the table's D call TRBD1 went unverified against the DNA. TRBV21-1 is recorded as a pseudogene. This CDR3 region has 18 residues. In DNA form, the CDR3 reads TGTGCCAGCAGCAAAACCCCCGGGACGGTGAAATTCCAAGAGACCCAGTACTTC. Amino acid sequence: CASSKTPGTVKFQETQYF.

The chain joins TRBV15 to TRBJ2-3; TRBD2 might be the D (5 bases). Per the germline V gene, CDR1 is LNHNV and CDR2 is YYDKDF (reference sequence). The CDR3 covers 14 residues. V lost 6 bases, J lost 0 bases, and 10 bases lay in between. The CDR3 sequence: CATRSGGSTDTQYF. The CDR3 coding sequence is TGTGCCACCAGATCAGGCGGGAGCACAGATACGCAGTATTTT.

The chain recombines TRBV6-2 or TRBV6-3 with TRBJ2-1, with 7 nucleotides matching TRBD2. The CDR3 has 18 amino acids. In germline, CDR1 is MNHEY, CDR2 SVGEGT. V was clipped by 0 bases and J by 4 bases; unmatched bases: 12. The CDR3 loop is CASSYSGLAVTPYNEQFF. Written as DNA, the CDR3 is TGTGCCAGCAGTTACTCAGGCCTAGCGGTTACGCCGTACAATGAGCAGTTCTTC.

This clonotype came up a few times. The chain uses TRBV5-1 and TRBJ2-5; TRBD1 matches 10 bases. V shed 4 bases, J shed 5 bases, and the junction held 11 bases outside the gene matches. This CDR3 spans 16 amino acids. Germline-derived CDR1 and CDR2 are SGHRS and YFSETQ. This chain's CDR3 is CASSLWTGGLRETQYF. The CDR3 DNA reads TGCGCCAGCAGCCTTTGGACAGGGGGACTCCGGGAGACCCAGTACTTC. The complete variable domain, with remaining parts taken from reference TRBV5-1 and TRBJ2-5, reads KAGVTQTPRYLIKTRGQQVTLSCSPISGHRSVSWYQQTPGQGLQFLFEYFSETQRNKGNFPGRFSGRQFSNSRSEMNVSTLELGDSALYLCASSLWTGGLRETQYFGPGTRLLVL.

In this sample, this clonotype turned up a few times. Here the CDR3 DNA reads TGTGCCAGCAGTTTAATCGGACCTGAGATAGACCAGTACTTC. Amino acids: CASSLIGPEIDQYF. V is TRBV12-3 or TRBV12-4 and J is TRBJ2-5; D ambiguous. CDR3 length: 14 residues. V lost 2 bases and J 10 bases, leaving 17 bases between the germline ends.

The genes are TRBV20-1 and TRBJ2-6; D is undetermined. CDR3 length: 16 amino acids. V was shortened by 5 bases and J by 2 bases, with 16 bases between the two germline ends. Germline V gene data show CDR1 as DFQATT and CDR2 as SNEGSKA (reference sequence). The CDR3 DNA reads TGCAGTGCTGGGAACGGGCCCTTAGCTGGGGCCAACGTCCTGACTTTC. Translation: CSAGNGPLAGANVLTF.

In its sample, this clonotype was seen a few times. The chain joins TRBV29-1 to TRBJ1-1, with unresolved D. CDR1 is SQVTM, CDR2 ANQGSEA, per germline. V lost 6 bases and J lost 1, with 12 bases in between. This CDR3 contains 13 residues. CDR3 bases: TGCAGCGTCGGAACGGGATCGAACACTGAAGCTTTCTTT. Its protein product is CSVGTGSNTEAFF.

The DNA for the CDR3 is TGTGCCATCAGTGGTGTCGGCGATAATGTCGGCTATGGCTACACCTTC. It yields the protein CAISGVGDNVGYGYTF. The V gene is TRBV10-3, the J gene TRBJ1-2; D ambiguous. V lost 4 bases and J lost 4, with 19 bases in between. CDR3 length: 16 residues. Per germline, CDR1 ENHRY and CDR2 SYGVKD.

This clonotype came up a few times. V is TRBV27 and J is TRBJ2-3; 8 bases agree with TRBD1. The CDR3 runs 15 residues. The V segment lost 0 bases and the J segment 6 bases; nucleotides outside the gene matches: 5. Looked up from germline, CDR1 is MNHEY and CDR2 is SMNVEV (reference sequence). CDR3 in amino acids: CASSLSPGGRDTQYF. CDR3 DNA: TGTGCCAGCAGTTTATCACCAGGGGGCCGTGATACGCAGTATTTT.

The J gene is TRBJ1-6, the V gene TRBV12-3 or TRBV12-4; possibly TRBD1 for D (6 bases). The CDR3 sequence is 15 residues long. The germline V and J ends were trimmed by 6 bases and 9 bases, with 18 bases remaining between them. CDR3 sequence reads: CASSPRGGLGSPLHF. DNA of the CDR3: TGTGCCAGCAGCCCGCGGGGGGGGCTTGGTTCACCCCTCCACTTT.

The V gene is TRBV19, the J gene TRBJ1-5, with D hard to call. Between the trimmed V and J ends, which lost 3 bases and 2 bases, there was a span of 8 bases. The CDR3 runs 14 residues. CDR1 LNHDA and CDR2 SQIVND come from the germline V gene (reference sequence). CDR3 sequence: CASSMRLGNQPQHF. CDR3 DNA: TGTGCCAGTAGTATGAGGCTGGGCAATCAGCCCCAGCATTTT.

Only a few counts were recorded for this clonotype. This chain joins TRBV20-1 and TRBJ1-2, with 10 bases matching TRBD1. There are 15 residues in the CDR3. Per germline, CDR1 DFQATT and CDR2 SNEGSKA (reference sequence). J gave up 2 bases and V 6 bases, and 9 bases lay outside the gene matches. Written as DNA, the CDR3 is TGCAGTGCGAGGGATCCGGACAGGGGGAACTATGGCTACACCTTC. Its protein is CSARDPDRGNYGYTF.

This clonotype was recorded a few times. The chain joins TRBV7-2 to TRBJ2-1; D uncertain. The CDR3 length is 14 residues. The germline CDR1 and CDR2 sequences are SGHTA and FQGNSA. V gave up 2 bases and J gave up 11 bases, with 16 bases separating them. Here the CDR3 reads CASSLKLDGAQQFF. The CDR3, as DNA: TGTGCCAGCAGCTTAAAACTCGACGGCGCTCAGCAGTTCTTC. Using reference TRBV7-2 and TRBJ2-1 for the parts outside the CDR3, the full variable domain is GAGVSQSPSNKVTEKGKDVELRCDPISGHTALYWYRQSLGQGLEFLIYFQGNSAPDKSGLPSDRFSAERTGGSVSTLTIQRTQQEDSAVYLCASSLKLDGAQQFFGPGTRLTVL.

The genes are TRBV24-1 and TRBJ2-7; the match to TRBD1 covers 9 bases. Germline CDR1 reads KGHDR; CDR2 reads SFDVKD. The CDR3 loop spans 16 amino acids. V shed 4 bases and J 5 bases; nucleotides not matched to a gene: 11. The CDR3: CATSDPTGTGSDEQYF. In DNA, the CDR3 is TGTGCCACCAGTGACCCAACCGGGACAGGGTCGGACGAGCAGTACTTC.

The chain uses TRBV20-1 and TRBJ2-1; maybe TRBD2 (5 bases). V was trimmed by 0 bases and J by 7 bases, leaving 16 bases between them. The CDR3 sequence is 15 residues long. Germline V gene lookup returns CDR1 DFQATT and CDR2 SNEGSKA (reference sequence). The CDR3 reads CSARDFLANKNEQFF. The DNA for the CDR3 is TGCAGTGCTAGAGATTTTCTAGCTAATAAAAATGAGCAGTTCTTC.

This chain joins TRBV28 and TRBJ2-7; D tentatively fits TRBD1 or TRBD2 (5 bases each). The CDR3 is 14 amino acids. V was cut by 5 bases and J by 5 bases, with 16 bases left in between. Germline V gives CDR1 MDHEN, CDR2 SYDVKM. The CDR3 DNA reads as TGTGCCAGCAGTCCCCCTGGGGGATGGCACGAGCAGTACTTC. Residues: CASSPPGGWHEQYF.

This clonotype was observed a handful of times. The V gene is TRBV4-3, the J gene TRBJ2-1; perhaps TRBD2 as D (6 bases). CDR1 is LGHNA and CDR2 is YSLEER in the germline V gene. There are 18 residues in the CDR3. V gave up 4 bases and J gave up 3 bases, with 22 bases separating them. The CDR3 reads CASSPTDPVGRDYNEQFF. DNA of the CDR3: TGCGCCAGCAGCCCAACAGACCCAGTAGGGCGGGACTACAATGAGCAGTTCTTC.

The chain joins TRBV25-1 to TRBJ1-4, with TRBD1 matching over 10 bases. This CDR3 has 17 residues. V lost 3 bases and J lost 10; bases outside the gene matches: 14. Germline CDR1 is MGHDK and CDR2 is SYGVNS. The CDR3 DNA is TGTGCCAGCAGTGAGATTGCCCCCGGGACAGGGGTTGGAAAACTGTTTTTT. It yields the protein CASSEIAPGTGVGKLFF.

V usage is TRBV5-6 and J usage is TRBJ2-3, with unresolved D. Trimming stripped 1 base from V and 0 bases from J, with 18 bases between. The CDR3 is made up of 18 amino acids. Germline V lookup: CDR1 SGHDT, CDR2 YYEEEE. The CDR3 here is CASSLIARDPASTDTQYF. The CDR3 DNA reads as TGTGCCAGCAGCTTGATCGCTCGTGACCCTGCTAGCACAGATACGCAGTATTTT.

CDR3 loop: CASSHLGREGGHEQFF. CDR3 nucleotides: TGTGCCAGCAGCCATCTTGGTCGGGAGGGAGGACATGAGCAGTTCTTC. The rearrangement uses TRBV4-2 and TRBJ2-1; 8 positions match TRBD2. This CDR3 spans 16 amino acids. The trim removed 3 bases at V and 8 bases at J, leaving 12 bases unmatched. Germline V gene sequence: CDR1 LGHNA, CDR2 YNFKEQ.

Concerning this clonotype itself: With a much larger clone just one base away, this may be a read error. Here the CDR3 DNA reads TGCGCCAGCAGCTCTGGAGGGGTTCCTCACTCCTACGTGCAGTACTTC. Protein sequence: CASSSGGVPHSYVQYF. The chain carries TRBV5-1 and TRBJ2-7, with D maybe TRBD2 (6 bases). Germline lookup yields CDR1 SGHRS and CDR2 YFSETQ. This CDR3 contains 16 residues.